Listed here are 2 T cell receptor beta chains from one sample, sequenced in a study of T cells in women clearing cervical HPV infection. Data came from immunoSEQ multiplex PCR; TCRdb stores just in-frame clones and leaves some out. The table for this sample gives about 30,000 clones. Source material: blood buffy coat. These receptors came from a woman aged 18 to 75 with a cervical HPV16 infection that either progressed to CIN3+ or cleared (not recorded which).

Remarks on this clone: The observed sequence ends 3 residues before the CDR3 terminus, with the missing tail filled in from the germline J gene. J is TRBJ1-1 and V is TRBV6-2 or TRBV6-3, with D perhaps TRBD1 (6 bases). The CDR3 has 13 amino acids. Per the germline V gene, CDR1 is MNHEY and CDR2 is SVGEGT. The CDR3 region is CASSQTDSWGAFF. The covered CDR3 bases are TGTGCCAGCAGTCAAACGGACAGCTGGGGG.

Worth noting for this clone: The read falls 3 residues short of the CDR3 end, and the missing part is taken from the germline J gene. The rearrangement joins TRBV6-4 to TRBJ2-3; 8 positions match TRBD2. CDR3 size: 16 residues. The V gene end was trimmed by 0 bases and the J gene end by 8 bases; junction bases not matched to a gene: 10. CDR1 is MRHNA, CDR2 SNTAGT, per germline. The sequenced part of the CDR3 DNA is TGTGCCAGCAGTGACTCTATAAGCGGGGGAGTCGGTACG. Residues: CASSDSISGGVGT. The full CDR3 is CASSDSISGGVGTQYF.